The 20 T cell receptor beta chains below come from one sample, sequenced in a study of cytomegalovirus exposure and HLA in healthy donors. PCR amplification relied on 60 Vbeta primers (plus 13 Jbeta primers). Profiling relied on immunoSEQ multiplex PCR, and the TCRdb table lists in-frame clones only, not all of them. The sample holds 35,000 or so clones, roughly 76% seen once. The sequenced sample consisted of PBMCs. Every receptor here comes from a woman aged 40 to 50 in good health and CMV-seronegative.

The V gene is TRBV6-1, the J gene TRBJ1-3; TRBD1 matches 7 bases. This CDR3 has 15 residues. The ends lost 6 bases at V and 0 bases at J; junction bases unmatched: 5. The germline gives CDR1 MNHNS, CDR2 SASEGT. This chain's CDR3 is CASRGQFLSGNTIYF. Written as DNA, the CDR3 is TGTGCCAGCAGGGGACAGTTCCTCTCTGGAAACACCATATATTTT.

This clone occurred once. V usage is TRBV5-5 and J usage is TRBJ2-2, with D perhaps matching TRBD2 (6 bases). Trimming stripped 2 bases from V and 1 base from J, with 6 bases between. Per germline, CDR1 SGHKS and CDR2 YYEKEE (reference sequence). This CDR3 is built from 14 residues. CDR3: CASSFGRNTGELFF. CDR3 bases: TGTGCCAGCAGCTTCGGGAGGAACACCGGGGAGCTGTTTTTT.

By sample fraction, this clone is medium-sized (0.01 to 0.1%). This rearrangement joins TRBV6-1 to TRBJ2-7; weak D call: TRBD2 (7 bases). V was shortened by 8 bases and J by 6 bases, with 20 bases between the two germline ends. CDR1 is MNHNS and CDR2 is SASEGT in the germline V gene. This CDR3 spans 14 amino acids. The CDR3: CASRDYTTRGEQYV. In nucleotides, the CDR3 is TGTGCCAGCCGGGACTACACTACCAGGGGCGAGCAGTACGTC.

The V call is TRBV7-2, the J call TRBJ1-3, with 11 nucleotides matching TRBD1. This CDR3 is built from 14 residues. J lost 8 bases, V lost 5 bases, and 5 bases had no gene match. In germline, CDR1 is SGHTA, CDR2 FQGNSA. CDR3 nucleotide sequence: TGTGCCAGCAGCCGGGACAGGGGGGGTTACACCATATATTTT. Protein sequence: CASSRDRGGYTIYF.

This chain links TRBV5-4 with TRBJ2-5, with 8 bases lining up with TRBD1. The junction had 3 bases not matched to a gene; V was cut back by 0 bases and J by 5 bases. The CDR3 extends over 14 amino acids. Per the germline V gene, CDR1 is SGHNT and CDR2 is YYREEE (reference sequence). CDR3 sequence (DNA): TGTGCCAGCAGCTTGGTCGGACAGGGTGAGACCCAGTACTTC. Protein sequence: CASSLVGQGETQYF.

The J gene is TRBJ1-1, the V gene TRBV5-1, with D tentatively TRBD1 (5 bases). V was trimmed by 1 base and J by 1 base, leaving 8 bases between them. Germline loops: CDR1 SGHRS, CDR2 YFSETQ. This CDR3 is built from 14 residues. The DNA for the CDR3 is TGCGCCAGCAGCTTGATGGGGCCGAACACTGAAGCTTTCTTT. The encoded protein is CASSLMGPNTEAFF.

This clone was detected once. J is TRBJ1-6 and V is TRBV18, with TRBD1 matching 8 bases. The V gene end was trimmed by 2 bases and the J gene end by 9 bases; junction bases not matched to a gene: 15. The CDR3 consists of 18 residues. Germline CDR1 reads KGHSH; CDR2 reads LQKENI. The CDR3 reads CASSPREAGGSTASPLHF. The CDR3 nucleotides read TGTGCCAGCTCACCAAGGGAGGCAGGGGGCTCAACCGCTTCACCCCTCCACTTT. The variable domain in full, completed from reference TRBV18 and TRBJ1-6, reads NAGVMQNPRHLVRRRGQEARLRCSPMKGHSHVYWYRQLPEEGLKFMVYLQKENIIDESGMPKERFSAEFPKEGPSILRIQQVVRGDSAAYFCASSPREAGGSTASPLHFGNGTRLTVT.

This chain connects TRBV29-1 to TRBJ2-1, with D perhaps TRBD1 (6 bases). Germline CDR1 and CDR2: SQVTM and ANQGSEA. Between the trimmed V and J ends, which lost 3 bases and 9 bases, there was a span of 12 bases. This CDR3 comprises 12 residues. Here the CDR3 reads CSVELGAVEQFF. CDR3 in DNA: TGCAGCGTTGAGCTGGGGGCGGTTGAGCAGTTCTTC.

For the CDR3, the DNA is TGCGCCAGCAGCTTGGTCCCCTCTAGCACAGATACGCAGTATTTT. Amino acid sequence: CASSLVPSSTDTQYF. This rearrangement joins TRBV5-1 to TRBJ2-3; D unclear. Trimming removed 0 bases at V and 0 bases at J, with 8 bases between. The CDR3 runs 15 residues. Germline V gives CDR1 SGHRS, CDR2 YFSETQ.

Only a few counts were recorded for this clone. This chain joins TRBV29-1 and TRBJ2-2; TRBD1 might be the D (6 bases). Germline CDR1 SQVTM, CDR2 ANQGSEA. The CDR3 consists of 12 residues. The V end was cut by 5 bases, the J end by 6 bases, with 10 bases between. The CDR3 DNA reads as TGCAGCGTTTCCGGGACATCCGGGGAGCTGTTTTTT. The encoded protein is CSVSGTSGELFF.

This chain joins TRBV27 and TRBJ1-5; TRBD1 aligns across 7 bases. CDR1 is MNHEY, CDR2 SMNVEV, per germline (reference sequence). The CDR3 loop spans 13 amino acids. Trimming removed 6 bases from V and 6 bases from J; junction bases left unmatched: 5. In nucleotides, the CDR3 is TGTGCCAGCAGCCAGACAGGGCTTCAGCCCCAGCATTTT. The encoded protein is CASSQTGLQPQHF.

The chain employs TRBV6-5 and TRBJ2-5; D is undetermined. The J call may be mistaken, given a closer DNA end match to TRBJ2-7. The CDR3 extends over 16 amino acids. Germline V gene lookup returns CDR1 MNHEY and CDR2 SVGAGI. The CDR3 loop is CASSYPGSLGSNEQYF. Written as DNA, the CDR3 is TGTGCCAGCAGTTACCCCGGGTCCCTCGGCTCTAACGAGCAGTACTTC.

The rearrangement links TRBV28 to TRBJ1-5; a possible D gene is TRBD1 (6 bases). There are 15 residues in the CDR3. The germline gives CDR1 MDHEN, CDR2 SYDVKM. V shed 3 bases and J shed 4 bases, with 13 bases lying between them. The CDR3 nucleotides read TGTGCCAGCAGTTTCCCCGACAGGATGAATCAGCCCCAGCATTTT. Its protein is CASSFPDRMNQPQHF. The whole variable domain, remainder taken from reference TRBV28 and TRBJ1-5, is DVKVTQSSRYLVKRTGEKVFLECVQDMDHENMFWYRQDPGLGLRLIYFSYDVKMKEKGDIPEGYSVSREKKERFSLILESASTNQTSMYLCASSFPDRMNQPQHFGDGTRLSIL.

The chain links TRBV7-8 to TRBJ1-4; D is unresolved. CDR3 length: 14 amino acids. Germline loops: CDR1 SGHVS, CDR2 FQNEAQ. Between the trimmed V and J ends, which lost 3 bases and 5 bases, there was a span of 10 bases. Here the CDR3 DNA reads TGTGCCAGCAGCTTCCGGGGAGGGAATGAAAAACTGTTTTTT. Protein product: CASSFRGGNEKLFF.

This clone was observed a single time. The V gene is TRBV4-2, the J gene TRBJ1-4, with D hard to call. Germline lookup yields CDR1 LGHNA and CDR2 YNFKEQ. Trimming removed 0 bases from V and 7 bases from J, with 12 bases in between. This CDR3 is 15 amino acids long. The CDR3 sequence is CASSQEALQVEKLFF. Here the CDR3 DNA reads TGTGCCAGCAGCCAAGAGGCGTTGCAGGTTGAAAAACTGTTTTTT.

This rearrangement joins TRBV7-9 to TRBJ1-5; 7 positions match TRBD1. This CDR3 region has 16 residues. J gave up 0 bases and V 2 bases, and 4 bases lay outside the gene matches. The germline gives CDR1 SEHNR, CDR2 FQNEAQ (reference sequence). As DNA, the CDR3 is TGTGCCAGCAGCTTAACCGGGACAGATAGCAATCAGCCCCAGCATTTT. It yields the protein CASSLTGTDSNQPQHF.

The chain employs TRBV7-2 and TRBJ1-1, with D unresolved. Trimming stripped 3 bases from V and 10 bases from J, with 15 bases between. CDR3 length equals 13 residues. Looked up from germline, CDR1 is SGHTA and CDR2 is FQGNSA. The CDR3 DNA reads TGTGCCAGCAGCTTTAGAGGGAGCGTGGGAGCTTTCTTT. Protein sequence: CASSFRGSVGAFF.

This chain links TRBV18 with TRBJ2-4; TRBD2 matches at 8 bases. CDR1 and CDR2 (germline): KGHSH, LQKENI. The CDR3 is 14 residues long. After removal of 0 bases from V and 7 bases from J, the junction contained 2 bases not matched to a gene. The CDR3 region has the DNA TGTGCCAGCTCACCACCTAGCGGGGACAACATTCAGTACTTC. Protein: CASSPPSGDNIQYF.

V usage is TRBV10-3 and J usage is TRBJ2-1; 8 bases line up with TRBD1. J was trimmed by 1 base and V by 10 bases; bases with no gene match: 6. Germline V gene lookup returns CDR1 ENHRY and CDR2 SYGVKD. The CDR3 contains 14 residues. CDR3 DNA: TGTGCCACTACAGGGGGGTTGTCCTACAATGAGCAGTTCTTC. It codes for CATTGGLSYNEQFF.

The rearrangement joins TRBV5-1 to TRBJ1-1, with D tentatively TRBD1 (6 bases). The CDR3 is 13 amino acids. V lost 3 bases and J lost 4, with 10 bases in between. Per the germline V gene, CDR1 is SGHRS and CDR2 is YFSETQ. The CDR3 is CASSSQGSTEAFF. In nucleotides, the CDR3 is TGCGCCAGCAGCTCACAGGGAAGCACTGAAGCTTTCTTT.